The 30 T cell receptor beta chains below were found in one sample sequenced in a study of cytomegalovirus exposure and HLA in healthy donors. PCR was performed using 60 Vbeta and 13 Jbeta primers. The repertoire was sequenced with immunoSEQ multiplex PCR; TCRdb's copy has only in-frame clones and lacks some. The sample yields approximately 220,000 clones, approximately 82% seen once. The sample comprised PBMCs. Source of these receptors: a young man in good health and CMV-seronegative.

In this sample, this clone turned up once. The genes are TRBV7-2 and TRBJ2-1; D is perhaps TRBD2 (6 bases). The CDR3 contains 15 residues. Germline V gene data show CDR1 as SGHTA and CDR2 as FQGNSA. V lost 1 base and J 3 bases, leaving 10 bases between the germline ends. The CDR3 loop reads CASSLVGRSYNEQFF. CDR3 nucleotide sequence: TGTGCCAGCAGCTTAGTAGGGAGGAGCTACAATGAGCAGTTCTTC.

The chain has TRBV5-1 and TRBJ1-1; D may be TRBD1 (6 bases). The germline gives CDR1 SGHRS, CDR2 YFSETQ. The CDR3 spans 14 residues. The V and J ends lost 2 bases and 6 bases respectively, with 14 bases between them. The CDR3 sequence: CASSFGGLKAEAFF. The CDR3 nucleotides read TGCGCCAGCAGCTTCGGGGGGCTAAAGGCTGAAGCTTTCTTT.

The CDR3 DNA sequence: TGTGCCTGGACCGGGACAGGGGGCTACGAGCAGTACTTC. Translation gives CAWTGTGGYEQYF. This chain connects TRBV30 to TRBJ2-7; 11 bases agree with TRBD1. Trimming removed 4 bases from V and 3 bases from J; junction bases left unmatched: 2. There are 13 residues in the CDR3. Germline-derived CDR1 and CDR2 are GTSNPN and SVGIG (reference sequence). The full variable domain, rest sourced from reference TRBV30 and TRBJ2-7, is SQTIHQWPATLVQPVGSPLSLECTVEGTSNPNLYWYRQAAGRGLQLLFYSVGIGQISSEVPQNLSASRPQDRQFILSSKKLLLSDSGFYLCAWTGTGGYEQYFGPGTRLTVT.

In this sample, this clone turned up a few times. This rearrangement joins TRBV6-1 to TRBJ1-3, with D tentatively TRBD1 (5 bases). This CDR3 is 18 amino acids long. V was trimmed by 0 bases and J by 1 base, leaving 16 bases between them. The germline CDR1 and CDR2 sequences are MNHNS and SASEGT. Written as DNA, the CDR3 is TGTGCCAGCAGTGAAGCGCTTCCAGGGCTTTGGTCTGGAAACACCATATATTTT. Residues: CASSEALPGLWSGNTIYF.

In this sample, this clone turned up once. This sequence joins TRBV6-6 and TRBJ2-2; the D is unclear. V dropped 6 bases and J dropped 4 bases, with 12 bases sitting between them. There are 14 residues in the CDR3. The germline V gene has CDR1 MNHNY and CDR2 SVGAGI (reference sequence). CDR3 in DNA: TGTGCCAGCAGCCCCAATCGTAGCACCGGGGAGCTGTTTTTT. Translated, it gives CASSPNRSTGELFF.

The genes are TRBV30 and TRBJ1-5; 7 nucleotides match TRBD1. The trim removed 5 bases at V and 3 bases at J, leaving 4 bases unmatched. The CDR3 extends over 13 amino acids. The germline gives CDR1 GTSNPN, CDR2 SVGIG (reference sequence). The CDR3 protein is CAWSGGSNQPQHF. The CDR3 nucleotides are TGTGCCTGGTCAGGGGGTTCCAATCAGCCCCAGCATTTT.

This rearrangement joins TRBV4-1 to TRBJ1-2; D possibly corresponds to TRBD1 (5 bases). The CDR3 is 16 amino acids. Germline V gene lookup returns CDR1 MGHRA and CDR2 YSYEKL. The V and J ends lost 4 bases and 2 bases respectively, with 17 bases between them. The CDR3 loop is CASSPGRGGVNYGYTF. CDR3 sequence (DNA): TGCGCCAGCAGCCCGGGCCGGGGGGGGGTGAACTATGGCTACACCTTC.

This clone was detected only a few times. The rearrangement uses TRBV6-4 and TRBJ2-1; 9 bases match TRBD2. The trim removed 0 bases at V and 4 bases at J, leaving 13 bases unmatched. The CDR3 spans 19 residues. Germline-derived CDR1 and CDR2 are MRHNA and SNTAGT. In DNA form, the CDR3 reads TGTGCCAGCAGTGACTCGAGTATCTTGGCGGGAGGGCATTACAATGAGCAGTTCTTC. Residues: CASSDSSILAGGHYNEQFF.

This clone has just one count. The same CDR3 also results from other DNA sequences found in this sample. The chain employs TRBV19 and TRBJ2-2; 8 bases match TRBD1. From germline, CDR1 is LNHDA and CDR2 SQIVND (reference sequence). The trim removed 7 bases at V and 1 base at J, leaving 5 bases unmatched. This CDR3 region has 15 residues. In DNA form, the CDR3 reads TGTGCCAGTAAAGGGGGGACAGGGAACACCGGGGAGCTGTTTTTT. Residues: CASKGGTGNTGELFF.

V gene TRBV5-1 combines with J gene TRBJ2-3; D gene ambiguous. The germline V and J ends were trimmed by 0 bases and 2 bases, with 10 bases remaining between them. The CDR3 is made up of 15 amino acids. Germline loops: CDR1 SGHRS, CDR2 YFSETQ. CDR3 sequence reads: CASSLAGGDTDTQYF. CDR3 DNA sequence: TGCGCCAGCAGCTTGGCTGGCGGAGACACAGATACGCAGTATTTT.

The V call is TRBV5-1, the J call TRBJ2-3; 7 bases align to TRBD2. V was clipped by 2 bases and J by 2 bases; unmatched bases: 8. CDR1 and CDR2 (germline): SGHRS, YFSETQ. The CDR3 spans 16 residues. CDR3 loop: CASSFRSSGNTDTQYF. Written as DNA, the CDR3 is TGCGCCAGCAGCTTCAGGTCTAGCGGTAACACAGATACGCAGTATTTT.

With respect to this clone: The identical CDR3 is also encoded by other nucleotide sequences in the sample. The chain joins TRBV7-9 to TRBJ1-2, with 7 bases matching TRBD1. CDR1 is SEHNR and CDR2 is FQNEAQ in the germline V gene (reference sequence). V was pared by 5 bases and J by 6 bases, with 6 bases of the junction left unmatched. The CDR3 sequence is 13 residues long. CDR3 loop: CASSEQGFDGYTF. CDR3 DNA sequence: TGTGCCAGCAGCGAACAGGGGTTCGATGGCTACACCTTC.

The rearrangement links TRBV5-1 to TRBJ2-3; D is possibly TRBD2 (6 bases). The CDR3 covers 14 residues. V dropped 3 bases and J dropped 4 bases, with 12 bases sitting between them. Germline assignment: CDR1 SGHRS and CDR2 YFSETQ. CDR3 DNA sequence: TGCGCCAGCAGCTCGGCGGGGCACCCAGATACGCAGTATTTT. Translating it yields CASSSAGHPDTQYF.

This chain joins TRBV21-1 and TRBJ1-2; TRBD1, as called in the table, went unchecked against the DNA. TRBV21-1 is assigned pseudogene status. This CDR3 contains 14 residues. The CDR3 nucleotides read TGTGCCAGCAGCCCATCCCATAGACAGGATGGCTACACCTTC. This gives the protein CASSPSHRQDGYTF.

V usage is TRBV6-1 and J usage is TRBJ1-5; no clear D gene. Germline loops: CDR1 MNHNS, CDR2 SASEGT. Deletions cut 1 base from V and 7 bases from J, with 11 bases between. This CDR3 comprises 14 residues. In DNA form, the CDR3 reads TGTGCCAGCAGTGAAGGCCAGGTCCACCAGCCCCAGCATTTT. This gives the protein CASSEGQVHQPQHF.

Comment on this clone: The CDR3 carries no conserved terminal phenylalanine or tryptophan, so it likely arises from a read error. The DNA is left out, because the CDR3 cannot be placed on it with certainty; the CDR3 is given as TCRdb lists it. The chain carries TRBV2 and TRBJ1-1; TRBD1 is the table's D call, not checked against the DNA. CDR1 and CDR2 (germline): SNHLY, FYNNEI. The CDR3 is 13 amino acids in total, end residues counted. The CDR3 sequence: CASIEGRTGNSSP.

The V call is TRBV15, the J call TRBJ1-1; perhaps TRBD1 as D (5 bases). The CDR3 is made up of 15 amino acids. Per germline, CDR1 LNHNV and CDR2 YYDKDF (reference sequence). The V gene lost 0 bases and the J gene lost 5 bases, with 13 bases spanning the gap. The CDR3 sequence is CATSRDGAGVTEAFF. The CDR3 bases are TGTGCCACCAGCAGAGATGGTGCGGGGGTGACTGAAGCTTTCTTT.

This sequence joins TRBV27 and TRBJ2-7; 8 bases map to TRBD1. The CDR3 runs to 15 residues. In germline, CDR1 is MNHEY, CDR2 SMNVEV (reference sequence). The J segment lost 4 bases and the V segment lost 0 bases, leaving 5 bases of the junction unmatched. CDR3 protein: CASSLSVGTGYEQYF. DNA for the CDR3: TGTGCCAGCAGTTTATCGGTCGGGACAGGATACGAGCAGTACTTC.

CDR3 sequence: CASSPGQGGYNEQFF. Written as DNA, the CDR3 is TGCGCCAGCAGCCCGGGACAGGGGGGCTACAATGAGCAGTTCTTC. The genes are TRBV5-1 and TRBJ2-1, with 11 positions matching TRBD1. The CDR3 is 15 amino acids. Germline loops: CDR1 SGHRS, CDR2 YFSETQ. The V and J ends lost 4 bases and 3 bases, in that order; junction bases with no gene match: 3.

The genes are TRBV9 and TRBJ2-7; D is unresolved. This CDR3 comprises 14 residues. Germline-derived CDR1 and CDR2 are SGDLS and YYNGEE. V lost 0 bases, J lost 3 bases, and 10 bases lay in between. CDR3 bases: TGTGCCAGCAGCGTAGATTTACAGTTCTACGAGCAGTACTTC. Encoded protein: CASSVDLQFYEQYF.

The chain's CDR3 is CASSGSGQETQYF. CDR3 nucleotides: TGTGCCAGCAGCGGCAGCGGCCAAGAGACCCAGTACTTC. The J gene is TRBJ2-5, the V gene TRBV9; tentatively, D is TRBD2 (5 bases). The CDR3 consists of 13 residues. Trimming left V 3 bases short and J 1 base short, with 7 bases between. Germline CDR1 and CDR2: SGDLS and YYNGEE.

The chain recombines TRBV2 with TRBJ2-7; TRBD1 matches at 8 bases. Germline V gene sequence: CDR1 SNHLY, CDR2 FYNNEI. This CDR3 comprises 10 residues. The trim removed 5 bases at V and 13 bases at J, leaving 4 bases unmatched. CDR3 coding DNA: TGTGCCAGCAGTAGGGGACAGGCCTACTTC. This codes for CASSRGQAYF.

The chain recombines TRBV10-3 with TRBJ2-7; 9 bases are shared with TRBD1. The CDR3 spans 13 residues. V shed 4 bases, J shed 7 bases, and the junction held 5 bases outside the gene matches. CDR1 is ENHRY, CDR2 SYGVKD, per germline. The CDR3 reads CAISGGQGSEQYF. The CDR3 DNA reads TGTGCCATCAGTGGGGGACAGGGATCGGAGCAGTACTTC.

The chain links TRBV18 to TRBJ1-2; D is perhaps TRBD1 (6 bases). Germline-derived CDR1 and CDR2 are KGHSH and LQKENI. Trimming took off 1 base at V and 5 bases at J, with 17 bases between the two ends. This CDR3 contains 16 residues. The CDR3 coding sequence is TGTGCCAGCTCACCACAAAAGCGGGGGCGCTTATATGGCTACACCTTC. It encodes CASSPQKRGRLYGYTF. The full variable domain, with the rest looked up from reference TRBV18 and TRBJ1-2, is NAGVMQNPRHLVRRRGQEARLRCSPMKGHSHVYWYRQLPEEGLKFMVYLQKENIIDESGMPKERFSAEFPKEGPSILRIQQVVRGDSAAYFCASSPQKRGRLYGYTFGSGTRLTVV.

The chain has TRBV21-1 and TRBJ2-1; no check of the table's D call, TRBD2, against the DNA was made. TRBV21-1 is tagged as a pseudogene. This CDR3 is built from 12 residues. DNA for the CDR3: TGTGCCAGCAGCAAAGTCCGCCGGGGGGAGTTCTTC. Its protein product is CASSKVRRGEFF.

The rearrangement links TRBV5-1 to TRBJ2-4; a possible D gene is TRBD2 (5 bases). The V and J ends lost 2 bases and 5 bases respectively, with 11 bases between them. Germline-derived CDR1 and CDR2 are SGHRS and YFSETQ. CDR3 length: 14 amino acids. CDR3 residues: CASSLGGTENIQYF. In DNA, the CDR3 is TGCGCCAGCAGCTTAGGAGGCACCGAAAACATTCAGTACTTC.

The V and J genes are TRBV10-3 and TRBJ2-7; 7 bases line up with TRBD2. After removal of 10 bases from V and 3 bases from J, the junction contained 21 bases not matched to a gene. The CDR3 sequence is 17 residues long. Germline CDR1 reads ENHRY; CDR2 reads SYGVKD. The CDR3 DNA reads TGTGCCACTGGACGTGGGAGGGAAGATGTGTGGGGCTACGAGCAGTACTTC. This translates into CATGRGREDVWGYEQYF.

This clone was observed a handful of times. The rearrangement uses TRBV6-6 and TRBJ1-5; maybe TRBD1 (6 bases). CDR1 and CDR2 from the germline V gene are MNHNY and SVGAGI (reference sequence). The CDR3 totals 12 residues. Trimming shortened V by 7 bases and J by 9 bases, and 13 bases separated the two germline ends. DNA for the CDR3: TGTGCCAGCACCAAAGACAGGTCGCCCCAGCATTTT. Protein product: CASTKDRSPQHF.

The chain employs TRBV29-1 and TRBJ2-1, with D possibly matching TRBD2 (7 bases). The CDR3 consists of 14 residues. CDR1 is SQVTM and CDR2 is ANQGSEA in the germline V gene. V lost 4 bases, J lost 4 bases, and 14 bases lay in between. The DNA for the CDR3 is TGCAGCGTTGTGGGAGGGGGACGGTACAATGAGCAGTTCTTC. Translation: CSVVGGGRYNEQFF.

This clone was seen just once. The rearrangement joins TRBV5-4 to TRBJ1-1; 8 bases map to TRBD1. After removal of 1 base from V and 6 bases from J, the junction contained 5 bases not matched to a gene. Germline V gives CDR1 SGHNT, CDR2 YYREEE (reference sequence). This CDR3 spans 14 amino acids. The CDR3 region is CASSLQQGVPEAFF. CDR3 sequence (DNA): TGTGCCAGCAGCTTGCAACAGGGGGTCCCTGAAGCTTTCTTT.